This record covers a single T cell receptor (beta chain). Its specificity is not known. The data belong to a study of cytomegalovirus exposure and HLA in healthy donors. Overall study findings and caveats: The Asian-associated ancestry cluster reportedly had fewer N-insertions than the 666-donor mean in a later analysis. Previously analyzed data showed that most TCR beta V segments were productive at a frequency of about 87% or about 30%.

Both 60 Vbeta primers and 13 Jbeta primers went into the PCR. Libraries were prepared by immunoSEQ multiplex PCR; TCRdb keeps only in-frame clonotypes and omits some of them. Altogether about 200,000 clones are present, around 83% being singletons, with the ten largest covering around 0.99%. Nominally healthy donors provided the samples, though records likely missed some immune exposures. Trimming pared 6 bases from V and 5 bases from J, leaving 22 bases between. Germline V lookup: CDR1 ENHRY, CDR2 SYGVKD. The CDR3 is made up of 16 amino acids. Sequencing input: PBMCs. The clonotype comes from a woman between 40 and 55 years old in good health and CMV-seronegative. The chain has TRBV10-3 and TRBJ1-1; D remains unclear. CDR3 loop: CAIRERAGRVGTEAFF. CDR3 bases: TGTGCCATCAGGGAGAGGGCGGGAAGGGTGGGTACTGAAGCTTTCTTT.